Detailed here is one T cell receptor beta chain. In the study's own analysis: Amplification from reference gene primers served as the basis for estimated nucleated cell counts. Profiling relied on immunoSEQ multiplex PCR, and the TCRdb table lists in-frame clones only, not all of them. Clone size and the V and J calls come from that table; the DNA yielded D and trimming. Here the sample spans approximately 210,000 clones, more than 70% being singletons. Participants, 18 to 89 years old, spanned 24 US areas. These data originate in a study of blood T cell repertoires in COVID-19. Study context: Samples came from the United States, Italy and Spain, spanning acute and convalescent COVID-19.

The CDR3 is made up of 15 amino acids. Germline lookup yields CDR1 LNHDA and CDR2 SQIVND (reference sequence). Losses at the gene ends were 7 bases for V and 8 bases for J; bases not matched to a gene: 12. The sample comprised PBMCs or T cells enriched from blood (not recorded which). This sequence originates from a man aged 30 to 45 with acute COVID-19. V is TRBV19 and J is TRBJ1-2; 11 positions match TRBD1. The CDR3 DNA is TGTGCCAGTACCACCGATAGGACAGGGGGCCGGGGCTACACCTTC. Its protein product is CASTTDRTGGRGYTF. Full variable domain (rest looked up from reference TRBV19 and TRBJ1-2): DGGITQSPKYLFRKEGQNVTLSCEQNLNHDAMYWYRQDPGQGLRLIYYSQIVNDFQKGDIAEGYSVSREKKESFPLTVTSAQKNPTAFYLCASTTDRTGGRGYTFGSGTRLTVV.